This is a list of T cell receptor beta chains from one sample in a study of regulatory T cells in long-lasting Graves disease. TCRdb re-analysed the multiplex PCR reads in MiXCR, keeping a single row per CDR3 protein. The table lists around 250,000 distinct CDR3 sequences, about 20% of them singletons. The same data also went into a second study, on T cells in Graves' hyperthyroidism and ophthalmopathy.

The starting material was peripheral blood mononuclear cells (PBMCs), obtained at new diagnosis, from a patient treated with antithyroid drugs. The origin of the receptors is a woman aged 25 to 39 with Graves disease. Each CDR3 is given with its conserved first and last residue.

V gene | CDR3 protein
TRBV12-3/TRBV12-4 | CASSLRGQPQHF
TRBV12-3/TRBV12-4 | CASSFGTLVYEQYF
TRBV20-1 | CSAREAGARQPQHF
TRBV2 | CASSGRRTSTDTQYF
TRBV6-1 | CASSEIVGQPQHF
TRBV25-1 | CASSESGDRNQPQHF
TRBV18 | CASSPRKDRGLKNSPLHF
TRBV20-1 | CSARRVAGGQETQYF
TRBV28 | CASSLGLAGDRGPPGELFF
TRBV5-1 | CASSNLGRLTDTQYF
TRBV7-9 | CASSLTRQGLSNEQFF
TRBV4-1 | CASSQDFGDIPNQPQHF
TRBV19 | CASAGEVKETQYF
TRBV6-2/TRBV6-3 | CASSSWSNQPQHF
TRBV20-1 | CSARGRGRYEQYF
TRBV12-3/TRBV12-4 | CASSPLAGGVNTEAFF
TRBV5-1 | CASYSEGGRGTEAFF
TRBV11-3 | CASSTGGSRSLNEQFF
TRBV19 | CASSLTWGQEKLFF
TRBV18 | CASSLPPGQNTEAFF
TRBV20-1 | CSAPSGEENTDTQYF
TRBV6-1 | CASSKGQGNQPQHF
TRBV2 | CASMSDGTGELFF
TRBV10-3 | CAISDPDWRETQYF
TRBV20-1 | CSARDRGATGELFF
TRBV28 | CASSLSYEQFF
TRBV7-9 | CASSLPSRAAGMNNEQFF
TRBV12-3/TRBV12-4 | CASRFRTGQGHGGYTF
TRBV15 | CATSRDTAGGGNQPQHF
TRBV11-2 | CASSPRTDGYEQYF
TRBV5-5 | CASSLEVNSPLHF
TRBV27 | CASSSRVGGTGVDTQYF
TRBV7-2 | CASSPDRTMGYTF
TRBV24-1 | CATSDSVSLGNEQFF
TRBV2 | CASAGGHVRSYEQYF
TRBV7-8 | CASSLEHSGYTF
TRBV25-1 | CASSELTGSLHSPLHF
TRBV20-1 | CSAKTGGYGYTF
TRBV12-3/TRBV12-4 | CASLGGETDEQFF
TRBV3-1 | CASSQESGGARTEAFF
TRBV28 | CASRPGQKAYEQYF
TRBV2 | CASTPGRTGGLTEAFF
TRBV2 | CASSEGAGEKLFF
TRBV12-5 | CASGMGQRGGRETQYF
TRBV9 | CASRGTRGGDTQYF
TRBV20-1 | CSARAAKWRNNEQFF
TRBV20-1 | CSAREGGSNQPQHF
TRBV6-1 | CASSKGQAQPQHF
TRBV19 | CASIAVSGNTIYF
TRBV19 | CASSISAGSHEQYF
TRBV2 | CASSPLTGYGNTIYF